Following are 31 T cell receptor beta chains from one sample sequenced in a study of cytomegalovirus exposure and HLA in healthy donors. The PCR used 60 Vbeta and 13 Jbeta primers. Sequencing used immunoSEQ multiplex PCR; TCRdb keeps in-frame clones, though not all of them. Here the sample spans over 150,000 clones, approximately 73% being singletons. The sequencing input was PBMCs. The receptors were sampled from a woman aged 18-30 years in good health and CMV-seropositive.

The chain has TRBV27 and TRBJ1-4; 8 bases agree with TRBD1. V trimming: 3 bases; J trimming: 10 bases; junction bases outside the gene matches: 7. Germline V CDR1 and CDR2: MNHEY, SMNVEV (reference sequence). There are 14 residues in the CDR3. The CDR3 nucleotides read TGTGCCAGCAGTTTCCTACAGGGGGAGGGAAAACTGTTTTTT. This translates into CASSFLQGEGKLFF.

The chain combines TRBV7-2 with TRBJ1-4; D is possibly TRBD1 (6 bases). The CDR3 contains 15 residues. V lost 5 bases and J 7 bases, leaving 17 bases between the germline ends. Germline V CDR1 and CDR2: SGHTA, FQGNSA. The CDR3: CASSLETGQSEKLFF. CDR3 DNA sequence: TGTGCCAGCAGCCTCGAGACAGGTCAAAGTGAAAAACTGTTTTTT.

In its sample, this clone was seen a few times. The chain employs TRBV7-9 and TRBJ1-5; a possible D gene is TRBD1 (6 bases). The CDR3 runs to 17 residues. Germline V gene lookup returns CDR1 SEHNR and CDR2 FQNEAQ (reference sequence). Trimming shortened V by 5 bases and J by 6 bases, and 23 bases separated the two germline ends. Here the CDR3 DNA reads TGTGCCAGCAGCCTTCAGGGGAGGGGGGGATCGGGTCAGCCCCAGCATTTT. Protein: CASSLQGRGGSGQPQHF.

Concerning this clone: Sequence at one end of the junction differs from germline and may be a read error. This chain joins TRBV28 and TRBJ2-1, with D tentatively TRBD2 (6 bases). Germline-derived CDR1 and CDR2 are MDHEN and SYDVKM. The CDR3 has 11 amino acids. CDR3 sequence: CASDLGGAPIF. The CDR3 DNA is TGTGCCAGTGACCTCGGCGGGGCCCCAATCTTC.

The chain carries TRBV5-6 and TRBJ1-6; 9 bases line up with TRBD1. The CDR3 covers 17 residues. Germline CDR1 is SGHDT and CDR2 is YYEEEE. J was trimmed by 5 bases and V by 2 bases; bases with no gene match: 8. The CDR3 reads CASSFGTGIMNNSPLHF. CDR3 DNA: TGTGCCAGCAGCTTCGGGACAGGGATAATGAATAATTCACCCCTCCACTTT.

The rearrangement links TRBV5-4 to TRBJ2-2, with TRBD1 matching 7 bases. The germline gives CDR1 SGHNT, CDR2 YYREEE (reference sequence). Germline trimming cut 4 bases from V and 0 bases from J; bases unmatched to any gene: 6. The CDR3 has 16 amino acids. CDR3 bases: TGTGCCAGCAGCCAAAGGGACAGTCCGAACACCGGGGAGCTGTTTTTT. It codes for CASSQRDSPNTGELFF.

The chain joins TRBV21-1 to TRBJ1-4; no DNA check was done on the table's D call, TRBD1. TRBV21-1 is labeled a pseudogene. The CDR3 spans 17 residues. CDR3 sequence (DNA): TGTGCCAGCAGCAACCTTAGACAGGGAACCCTTAATGAAAAACTGTTTTTT. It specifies CASSNLRQGTLNEKLFF.

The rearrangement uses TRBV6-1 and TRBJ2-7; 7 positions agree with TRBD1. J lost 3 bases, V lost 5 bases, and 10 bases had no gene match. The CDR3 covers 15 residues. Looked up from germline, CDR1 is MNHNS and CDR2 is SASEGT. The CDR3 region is CASSKQGQVDYEQYF. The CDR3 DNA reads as TGTGCCAGCAGTAAACAGGGGCAGGTTGACTACGAGCAGTACTTC.

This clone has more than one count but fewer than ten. As DNA, the CDR3 is TGCGCCAGCAGCCCGGGACAGGGGGCCGGGGAGCTGTTTTTT. As protein: CASSPGQGAGELFF. The chain couples TRBV5-1 to TRBJ2-2; 11 nucleotides line up with TRBD1. Per the germline V gene, CDR1 is SGHRS and CDR2 is YFSETQ. This CDR3 comprises 14 residues. Germline trimming cut 4 bases from V and 6 bases from J; bases unmatched to any gene: 2.

CDR3 sequence (DNA): TGTGCCTGGACTGAACATGGGGCGGGGGCATACGAGCAGTACTTC. Amino acids: CAWTEHGAGAYEQYF. This chain uses TRBV30 with TRBJ2-7; D is possibly TRBD2 (7 bases). Germline CDR1 reads GTSNPN; CDR2 reads SVGIG (reference sequence). The CDR3 consists of 15 residues. V was cut by 4 bases and J by 4 bases, with 20 bases left in between.

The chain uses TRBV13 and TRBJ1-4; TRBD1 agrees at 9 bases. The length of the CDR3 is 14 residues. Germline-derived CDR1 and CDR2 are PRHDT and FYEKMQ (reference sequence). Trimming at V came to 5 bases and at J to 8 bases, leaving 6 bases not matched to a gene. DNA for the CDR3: TGTGCCAGCAGCACCTACAGGGGGCGAGAAAAACTGTTTTTT. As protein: CASSTYRGREKLFF.

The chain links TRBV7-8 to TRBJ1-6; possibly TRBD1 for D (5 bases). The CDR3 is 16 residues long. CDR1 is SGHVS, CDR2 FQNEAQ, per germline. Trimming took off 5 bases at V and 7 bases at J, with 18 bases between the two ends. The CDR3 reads CASSPPGGASNSPLHF. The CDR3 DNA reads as TGTGCCAGCAGCCCACCGGGCGGGGCTAGCAATTCACCCCTCCACTTT.

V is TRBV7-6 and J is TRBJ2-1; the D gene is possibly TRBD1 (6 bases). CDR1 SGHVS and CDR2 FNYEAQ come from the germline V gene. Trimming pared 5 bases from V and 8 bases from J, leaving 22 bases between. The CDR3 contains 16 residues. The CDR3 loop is CASSTSLRTVYDEQFF. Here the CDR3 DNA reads TGTGCCAGCAGCACATCACTCCGGACAGTTTATGATGAGCAGTTCTTC.

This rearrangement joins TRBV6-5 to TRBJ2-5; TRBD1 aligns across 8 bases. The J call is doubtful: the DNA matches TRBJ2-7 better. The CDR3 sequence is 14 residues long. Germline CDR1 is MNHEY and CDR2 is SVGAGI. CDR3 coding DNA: TGTGCCAGCAGACGCGGGACAGGCTCCTACGAGCAGTACTTC. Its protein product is CASRRGTGSYEQYF.

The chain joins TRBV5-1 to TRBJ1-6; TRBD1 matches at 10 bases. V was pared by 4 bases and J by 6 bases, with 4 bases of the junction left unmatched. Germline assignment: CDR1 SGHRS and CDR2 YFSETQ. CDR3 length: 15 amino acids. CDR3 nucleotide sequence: TGCGCCAGCAGCGCCGGGACAGGGGTTAATTCACCCCTCCACTTT. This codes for CASSAGTGVNSPLHF. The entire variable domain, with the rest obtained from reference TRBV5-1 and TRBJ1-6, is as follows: KAGVTQTPRYLIKTRGQQVTLSCSPISGHRSVSWYQQTPGQGLQFLFEYFSETQRNKGNFPGRFSGRQFSNSRSEMNVSTLELGDSALYLCASSAGTGVNSPLHFGNGTRLTVT.

As DNA, the CDR3 is TGTGCCAGCAGTGAAGACAGGGCTGCAACTAATGAAAAACTGTTTTTT. As protein: CASSEDRAATNEKLFF. V usage is TRBV6-1 and J usage is TRBJ1-4; possibly TRBD1 for D (6 bases). The CDR3 consists of 16 residues. Germline CDR1 MNHNS, CDR2 SASEGT. Trimming removed 1 base at V and 0 bases at J, with 9 bases between.

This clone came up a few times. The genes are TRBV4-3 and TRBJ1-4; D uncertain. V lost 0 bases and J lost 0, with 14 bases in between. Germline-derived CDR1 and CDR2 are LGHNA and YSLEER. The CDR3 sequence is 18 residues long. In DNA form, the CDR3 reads TGCGCCAGCAGCCAAGATACCCACAGACCCCCAACTAATGAAAAACTGTTTTTT. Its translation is CASSQDTHRPPTNEKLFF.

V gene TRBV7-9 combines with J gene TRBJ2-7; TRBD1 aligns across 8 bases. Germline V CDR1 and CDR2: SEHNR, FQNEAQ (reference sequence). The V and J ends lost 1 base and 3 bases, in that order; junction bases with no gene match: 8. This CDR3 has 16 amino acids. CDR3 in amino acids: CASSLGGEDRDYEQYF. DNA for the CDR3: TGTGCCAGCAGCTTAGGGGGGGAGGACAGGGACTACGAGCAGTACTTC.

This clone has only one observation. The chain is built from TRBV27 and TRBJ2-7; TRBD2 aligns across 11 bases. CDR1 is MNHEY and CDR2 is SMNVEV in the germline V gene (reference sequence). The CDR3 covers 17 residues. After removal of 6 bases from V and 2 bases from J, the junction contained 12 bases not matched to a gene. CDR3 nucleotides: TGTGCCAGCAGCTTAACCCCCGGACTAGCGGGCCCCTACGAGCAGTACTTC. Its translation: CASSLTPGLAGPYEQYF.

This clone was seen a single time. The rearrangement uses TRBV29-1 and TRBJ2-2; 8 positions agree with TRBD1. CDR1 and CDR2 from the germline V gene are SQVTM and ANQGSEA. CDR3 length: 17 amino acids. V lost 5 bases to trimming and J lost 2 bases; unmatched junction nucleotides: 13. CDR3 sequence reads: CSVQRYGQGLNTGELFF. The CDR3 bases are TGCAGCGTTCAAAGATACGGACAGGGACTTAACACCGGGGAGCTGTTTTTT.

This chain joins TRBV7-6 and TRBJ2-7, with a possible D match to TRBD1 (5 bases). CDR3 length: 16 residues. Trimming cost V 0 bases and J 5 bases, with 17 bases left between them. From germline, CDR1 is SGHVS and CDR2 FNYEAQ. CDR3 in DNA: TGTGCCAGCAGCTTAGCGCCCCAGGGTAAGGTACACGAGCAGTACTTC. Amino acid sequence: CASSLAPQGKVHEQYF.

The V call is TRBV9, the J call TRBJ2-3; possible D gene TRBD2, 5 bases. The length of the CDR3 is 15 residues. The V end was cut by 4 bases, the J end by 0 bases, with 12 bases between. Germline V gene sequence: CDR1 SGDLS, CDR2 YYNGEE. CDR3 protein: CASSQEGHSTDTQYF. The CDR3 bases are TGTGCCAGCAGCCAAGAGGGCCATAGCACAGATACGCAGTATTTT.

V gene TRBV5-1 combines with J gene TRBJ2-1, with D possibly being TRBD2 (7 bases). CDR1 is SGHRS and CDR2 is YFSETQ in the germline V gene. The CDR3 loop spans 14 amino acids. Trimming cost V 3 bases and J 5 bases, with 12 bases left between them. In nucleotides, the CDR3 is TGCGCCAGCAGCTCCGAGGGGGGGAACAATGAGCAGTTCTTC. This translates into CASSSEGGNNEQFF.

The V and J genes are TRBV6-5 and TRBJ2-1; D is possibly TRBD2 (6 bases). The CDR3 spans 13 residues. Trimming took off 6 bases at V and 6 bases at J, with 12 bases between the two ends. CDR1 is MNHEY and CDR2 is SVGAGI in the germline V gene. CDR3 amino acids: CASSFNGGNEQFF. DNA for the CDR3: TGTGCCAGCAGCTTCAACGGGGGCAATGAGCAGTTCTTC.

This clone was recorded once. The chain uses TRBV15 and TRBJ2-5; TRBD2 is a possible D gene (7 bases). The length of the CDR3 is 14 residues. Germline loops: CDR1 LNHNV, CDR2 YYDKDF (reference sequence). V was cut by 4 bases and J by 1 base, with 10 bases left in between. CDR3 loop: CATSKGGTQETQYF. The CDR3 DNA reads TGTGCCACCAGCAAGGGGGGGACCCAAGAGACCCAGTACTTC.

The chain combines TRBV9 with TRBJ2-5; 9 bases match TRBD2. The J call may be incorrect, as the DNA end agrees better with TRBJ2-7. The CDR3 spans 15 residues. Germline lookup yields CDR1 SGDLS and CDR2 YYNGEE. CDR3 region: CASSVEGLAFSEQYF. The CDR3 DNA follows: TGTGCCAGCAGCGTAGAGGGACTAGCATTTAGCGAGCAGTACTTC.

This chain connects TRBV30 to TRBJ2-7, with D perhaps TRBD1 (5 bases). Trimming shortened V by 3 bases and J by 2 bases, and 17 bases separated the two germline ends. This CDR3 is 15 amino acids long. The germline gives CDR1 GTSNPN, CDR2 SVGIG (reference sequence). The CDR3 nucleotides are TGTGCCTGGAGACCACAGGACCGTCGGACCTACGAGCAGTACTTC. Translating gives CAWRPQDRRTYEQYF. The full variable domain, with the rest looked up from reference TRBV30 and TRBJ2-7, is SQTIHQWPATLVQPVGSPLSLECTVEGTSNPNLYWYRQAAGRGLQLLFYSVGIGQISSEVPQNLSASRPQDRQFILSSKKLLLSDSGFYLCAWRPQDRRTYEQYFGPGTRLTVT.

The CDR3 region is CASSAGLAGVTDTQYF. CDR3 sequence (DNA): TGTGCCAGCAGCGCGGGACTAGCGGGGGTCACAGATACGCAGTATTTT. This chain links TRBV7-3 with TRBJ2-3, with 14 nucleotides matching TRBD2. CDR3 length equals 16 residues. The ends lost 5 bases at V and 2 bases at J; junction bases unmatched: 3. The germline CDR1 and CDR2 sequences are SGHTA and FQGTGA. Combining the CDR3 with reference TRBV7-3 and TRBJ2-3 gives the whole variable domain GAGVSQTPSNKVTEKGKYVELRCDPISGHTALYWYRQSLGQGPEFLIYFQGTGAADDSGLPNDRFFAVRPEGSVSTLKIQRTERGDSAVYLCASSAGLAGVTDTQYFGPGTRLTVL.

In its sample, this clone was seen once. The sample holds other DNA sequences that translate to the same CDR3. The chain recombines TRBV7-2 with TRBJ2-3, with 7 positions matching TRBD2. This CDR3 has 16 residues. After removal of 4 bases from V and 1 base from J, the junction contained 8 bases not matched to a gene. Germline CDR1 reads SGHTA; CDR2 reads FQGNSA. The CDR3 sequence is CASSSSRLAGTDTQYF. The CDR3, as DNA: TGTGCCAGCAGCTCTTCCCGGCTAGCGGGCACAGATACGCAGTATTTT.

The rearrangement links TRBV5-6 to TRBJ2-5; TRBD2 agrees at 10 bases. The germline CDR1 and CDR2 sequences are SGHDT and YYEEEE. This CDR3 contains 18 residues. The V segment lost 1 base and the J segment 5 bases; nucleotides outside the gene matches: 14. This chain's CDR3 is CASSLRASGGSVVETQYF. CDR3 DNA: TGTGCCAGCAGCTTGAGGGCTAGCGGGGGCTCTGTAGTGGAGACCCAGTACTTC.

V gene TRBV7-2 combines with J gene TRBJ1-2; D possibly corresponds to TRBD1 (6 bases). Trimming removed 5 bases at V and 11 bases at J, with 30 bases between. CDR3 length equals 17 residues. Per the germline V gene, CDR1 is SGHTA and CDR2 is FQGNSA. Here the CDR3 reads CASSPRPGGQGNVGYTF. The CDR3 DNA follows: TGTGCCAGCAGCCCCAGGCCGGGTGGGCAGGGGAACGTTGGGTACACCTTC.